The 25 T cell receptor beta chains in this list originate from one sample, sequenced in a study of regulatory T cells in long-lasting Graves disease. The time point is: newly diagnosed GD, antithyroid drugs for less than 3 months. Extracted PBMC RNA gave rise to the TCR library. Assembly of TCR beta libraries relied on iRepertoire HTBI primers together with Arm-PCR of CDR3 regions. TCRdb reanalysed the multiplex PCR reads using MiXCR and keeps one entry per CDR3 protein. The table lists 200,000 to 250,000 distinct CDR3 sequences, about 19% of them singletons. Sequencing was performed on peripheral blood mononuclear cells (PBMCs), taken at new diagnosis, from a patient treated with antithyroid drugs. These receptors came from a female donor with Graves disease.

This clonotype has at least ten counts. The genes are TRBV5-1 and TRBJ2-1, with 9 positions matching TRBD1. Germline loops: CDR1 SGHRS, CDR2 YFSETQ. V shed 5 bases and J 9 bases; nucleotides not matched to a gene: 12. This CDR3 has 15 amino acids. CDR3 DNA: TGCGCCAGCAGTCGACCGGGACAGGGTGGGGGTGAGCAGTTCTTC. Translated, it gives CASSRPGQGGGEQFF.

This clonotype was seen a handful of times. The chain links TRBV12-5 to TRBJ1-1; a possible D gene is TRBD1 (6 bases). Germline CDR1 LGHNT, CDR2 FRNRAP. The ends were cut back, 1 base at V and 1 base at J, with 7 bases in the middle. This CDR3 spans 14 amino acids. CDR3 loop: CASGLGTANTEAFF. Here the CDR3 DNA reads TGTGCTAGTGGTTTGGGGACAGCGAACACTGAAGCTTTCTTT.

This clonotype was detected many times. V gene TRBV6-1 combines with J gene TRBJ2-5, with no clear D. Germline values: CDR1 MNHNS, CDR2 SASEGT. V was cut by 4 bases and J by 3 bases, with 9 bases left in between. The CDR3 totals 13 residues. This CDR3 reads CASSGALKETQYF. DNA of the CDR3: TGTGCCAGCAGTGGGGCCCTTAAAGAGACCCAGTACTTC.

At least ten counts were recorded for this clonotype. CDR3 loop: CASSRSAPRDTQYF. CDR3 bases: TGTGCCAGCAGTAGGTCAGCCCCTCGGGATACGCAGTATTTT. The J gene is TRBJ2-3, the V gene TRBV2; D unresolved. This CDR3 is 14 amino acids long. V lost 5 bases to trimming and J lost 6 bases, with 15 bases between them. CDR1 and CDR2 (germline): SNHLY, FYNNEI.

This clonotype was seen repeatedly, ten times or more. The gene calls are TRBV7-2 and TRBJ2-5; D is unresolved. Germline lookup yields CDR1 SGHTA and CDR2 FQGNSA. V was cut by 9 bases and J by 3 bases, with 14 bases left in between. The CDR3 consists of 13 residues. This chain's CDR3 is CASRAQLEETQYF. The CDR3 DNA reads TGTGCCAGTAGGGCACAGCTCGAAGAGACCCAGTACTTC. The full variable domain, in which reference TRBV7-2 and TRBJ2-5 provide the parts outside the CDR3, is GAGVSQSPSNKVTEKGKDVELRCDPISGHTALYWYRQSLGQGLEFLIYFQGNSAPDKSGLPSDRFSAERTGGSVSTLTIQRTQQEDSAVYLCASRAQLEETQYFGPGTRLLVL.

This clonotype has more than one count but fewer than ten. V is TRBV13 and J is TRBJ2-7; a possible D gene is TRBD2 (5 bases). This CDR3 is 13 amino acids long. Trimming took off 2 bases at V and 7 bases at J, with 12 bases between the two ends. Germline V gene sequence: CDR1 PRHDT, CDR2 FYEKMQ (reference sequence). The CDR3 protein is CASSLRQPGEQYF. The CDR3 DNA is TGTGCCAGCAGCTTAAGGCAGCCGGGGGAGCAGTACTTC.

This clonotype came up many times. The V call is TRBV20-1, the J call TRBJ2-3; 12 bases fit TRBD2. Germline lookup yields CDR1 DFQATT and CDR2 SNEGSKA (reference sequence). The CDR3 consists of 14 residues. V was clipped by 6 bases and J by 4 bases; unmatched bases: 5. Here the CDR3 reads CSARTSGAADTQYF. In DNA, the CDR3 is TGCAGTGCCCGGACTAGCGGGGCTGCAGATACGCAGTATTTT.

The chain joins TRBV5-6 to TRBJ2-2; TRBD1 aligns across 8 bases. The V and J ends lost 5 bases and 3 bases, in that order; junction bases with no gene match: 12. Looked up from germline, CDR1 is SGHDT and CDR2 is YYEEEE. This CDR3 contains 17 residues. The CDR3 DNA follows: TGTGCCAGCAGACCTGGACAGGGAGAGACGGACACCGGGGAGCTGTTTTTT. Its translation: CASRPGQGETDTGELFF.

This clonotype was counted ten times or more. The chain is built from TRBV27 and TRBJ1-2, with TRBD1 matching 8 bases. The germline V gene encodes CDR1 MNHEY and CDR2 SMNVEV (reference sequence). V shed 8 bases, J shed 4 bases, and the junction held 9 bases outside the gene matches. The CDR3 runs to 14 residues. The CDR3 spells CASRNRGLGYGYTF. The CDR3 nucleotides read TGTGCCAGCCGCAACAGGGGGTTGGGCTATGGCTACACCTTC.

With respect to this clonotype: This may be a read error, as it is one base from a much larger clone. This chain uses TRBV5-1 with TRBJ2-1, with TRBD2 matching 8 bases. CDR3 length: 16 amino acids. The germline V gene encodes CDR1 SGHRS and CDR2 YFSETQ. The CDR3 is CASSFYGRVDYNERFF. In nucleotides, the CDR3 is TGCGCCAGCAGCTTCTACGGGAGGGTCGACTACAATGAGCGGTTCTTC.

Ten or more counts support this clonotype. This chain uses TRBV7-3 with TRBJ2-6; D ambiguous. The CDR3 length is 16 residues. Germline V CDR1 and CDR2: SGHTA, FQGTGA. V was cut by 1 base and J by 4 bases, with 11 bases left in between. CDR3: CASSLRAASGANVLTF. The CDR3 coding sequence is TGTGCCAGCAGCTTAAGAGCAGCTTCAGGGGCCAACGTCCTGACTTTC.

The gene calls are TRBV7-8 and TRBJ2-4, with 7 nucleotides matching TRBD2. Germline V CDR1 and CDR2: SGHVS, FQNEAQ. V was clipped by 5 bases and J by 0 bases; unmatched bases: 4. The CDR3 has 15 amino acids. CDR3 sequence (DNA): TGTGCCAGCAGCCCGGGAGGTCTAGCCAAAAACATTCAGTACTTC. Encoded protein: CASSPGGLAKNIQYF.

This clonotype has at least ten counts. This chain links TRBV12-3 or TRBV12-4 with TRBJ2-1, with 7 bases fitting TRBD2. V shed 6 bases, J shed 3 bases, and the junction held 8 bases outside the gene matches. The CDR3 is made up of 15 amino acids. The CDR3 DNA is TGTGCCAGCAGCCCCAGCGGGGACCTCTACAATGAGCAGTTCTTC. Residues: CASSPSGDLYNEQFF.

This clonotype was seen repeatedly, ten times or more. The chain carries TRBV10-2 and TRBJ2-5; maybe TRBD2 (6 bases). CDR1 and CDR2 from the germline V gene are WSHSY and SAAADI. The length of the CDR3 is 14 residues. With 8 bases removed from V and 1 base from J, the gap between germline ends came to 14 bases. In DNA, the CDR3 is TGCGCCAGCCGACTAGAAGGCGCCCAAGAGACCCAGTACTTC. Its protein is CASRLEGAQETQYF.

This clonotype has a count of ten or more. The V gene is TRBV6-2 or TRBV6-3, the J gene TRBJ1-1, with a weak D call TRBD1 (5 bases). V dropped 0 bases and J dropped 0 bases, with 11 bases sitting between them. Germline lookup yields CDR1 MNHEY and CDR2 SVGEGT. This CDR3 has 16 amino acids. CDR3 protein: CASSYSIGVVNTEAFF. In nucleotides, the CDR3 is TGTGCCAGCAGTTACTCGATAGGGGTAGTGAACACTGAAGCTTTCTTT.

This clonotype turned up a few times. The chain recombines TRBV9 with TRBJ1-1, with 7 positions matching TRBD1. The CDR3 has 15 amino acids. Germline trimming cut 5 bases from V and 2 bases from J; bases unmatched to any gene: 9. CDR1 is SGDLS, CDR2 YYNGEE, per germline. The CDR3 DNA reads TGTGCCAGCAGTCCGATGGGACAGAAAAACACTGAAGCTTTCTTT. Translated, it gives CASSPMGQKNTEAFF.

This chain joins TRBV20-1 and TRBJ1-1; D is undetermined. V dropped 3 bases and J dropped 6 bases, with 11 bases sitting between them. Germline CDR1 is DFQATT and CDR2 is SNEGSKA (reference sequence). The CDR3 totals 12 residues. CDR3 loop: CSARERAAEAFF. In DNA form, the CDR3 reads TGCAGTGCTAGGGAACGGGCCGCTGAAGCTTTCTTT.

This clonotype showed up just a few times. A much larger clone lies one base from this, so it may be a read error. The chain combines TRBV6-1 with TRBJ2-3; D gene unclear. The tail of the sequence fits TRBJ1-5 better, so the J call may be wrong. Germline CDR1 is MNHNS and CDR2 is SASEGT. The CDR3 is 14 residues long. This CDR3 reads CASTTVASTDTQHF. For the CDR3, the DNA is TGTGCCAGCACGACTGTCGCTAGCACAGATACGCAGCATTTT.

This clonotype has a count of ten or more. The chain has TRBV20-1 and TRBJ2-1; a weak D match, TRBD1 (5 bases). The germline CDR1 and CDR2 sequences are DFQATT and SNEGSKA (reference sequence). There are 11 residues in the CDR3. The V and J ends lost 7 bases and 11 bases respectively, with 15 bases between them. This chain's CDR3 is CSVPVQDQQFF. The CDR3 bases are TGCAGTGTCCCTGTACAGGACCAGCAGTTCTTC.

This clonotype was seen at least ten times. The V gene is TRBV7-9, the J gene TRBJ2-7; D is perhaps TRBD1 (6 bases). Germline loops: CDR1 SEHNR, CDR2 FQNEAQ (reference sequence). The CDR3 sequence is 16 residues long. V dropped 4 bases and J dropped 0 bases, with 16 bases sitting between them. The CDR3 is CASSSPRQDISYEQYF. For the CDR3, the DNA is TGTGCCAGCAGCTCGCCCCGACAGGACATCTCCTACGAGCAGTACTTC.

The chain couples TRBV18 to TRBJ2-7; 11 bases map to TRBD1. CDR3 size: 19 residues. Germline CDR1 and CDR2: KGHSH and LQKENI. The V and J ends lost 4 bases and 5 bases, in that order; junction bases with no gene match: 19. This chain's CDR3 is CASSRTGTGGLGVIDEQYF. The CDR3 region has the DNA TGTGCCAGCTCACGGACCGGGACAGGGGGTCTGGGGGTTATCGACGAGCAGTACTTC.

In this sample, this clonotype turned up many times. Because the CDR3 is missing its conserved closing phenylalanine or tryptophan, this is likely a read error. The V gene is TRBV20-1, the J gene TRBJ2-2; 11 bases agree with TRBD2. The CDR3 sequence is 15 residues long. V lost 6 bases and J lost 1; bases outside the gene matches: 4. Germline CDR1 DFQATT, CDR2 SNEGSKA (reference sequence). The CDR3 nucleotides are TGCAGTGCGCCAACTAGCGGGAGGAACACCGGGGAGCTGTTTCTT. It specifies CSAPTSGRNTGELFL.

There are many counts of this clonotype. The J gene is TRBJ2-1, the V gene TRBV10-3, with 10 bases matching TRBD1. The CDR3 is made up of 16 amino acids. CDR1 and CDR2 from the germline V gene are ENHRY and SYGVKD. Unmatched junction bases numbered 13, after V lost 6 bases and J lost 8 bases. Here the CDR3 reads CAISDPRDRGFYEQFF. CDR3 sequence (DNA): TGTGCCATCAGCGATCCCCGGGACAGGGGATTCTATGAGCAGTTCTTC.

About this clonotype: With a much larger clone just one base away, this may be a read error. This chain joins TRBV20-1 and TRBJ1-2; possible D gene TRBD1, 6 bases. The CDR3 is made up of 13 amino acids. The germline CDR1 and CDR2 sequences are DFQATT and SNEGSKA (reference sequence). The CDR3 nucleotides read TGCAGCCTCGAAGAGGGGGGTGGCTATGGCTACACCTTC. This sequence encodes CSLEEGGGYGYTF.

This clonotype was picked up many times. The chain couples TRBV28 to TRBJ1-4; the D is unclear. CDR1 is MDHEN, CDR2 SYDVKM, per germline. V was cut by 7 bases and J by 3 bases, with 12 bases left in between. CDR3 size: 14 residues. The CDR3 region has the DNA TGTGCCAGCAAGGGTTCCTGGGCTAATGAAAAACTGTTTTTT. Translating gives CASKGSWANEKLFF.